The TCR beta chain described here comes from a study of OX40 agonist ivuxolimab in advanced cancers. Study at large: Every 2 weeks, ivuxolimab was infused into the patients intravenously at between 0.01 and 10 mg/kg. Those treated in dose escalation had hepatocellular carcinoma, melanoma, renal cell cancer or head and neck cancer. Overall study results and limits: At 0.1 to 3.0 mg/kg and by week 6, clonal expansion occurred in CD4+ and CD8+ blood T cells. Determination of antigen specificity was not performed for the expanded peripheral T cells.

Comments on this clone: Its antigen is currently unknown.

Germline V gives CDR1 LGHNA, CDR2 YSLEER. V gave up 0 bases and J gave up 0 bases, with 9 bases separating them. CDR3 length equals 16 residues. Some clones are missing from TCRdb's copy, which holds only in-frame ones; the method was immunoSEQ multiplex PCR. The sample carries 50,000 or so clones, 85% to 95% recorded once. This rearrangement joins TRBV4-3 to TRBJ2-1; no clear D gene. The sample consisted of CD4+ or CD8+ T cells sorted from blood, taken in a trial of the OX40 agonist ivuxolimab. This TCR came from an adult with an advanced solid tumor such as melanoma, head and neck, liver or kidney cancer. The CDR3 DNA follows: TGCGCCAGCAGCCAAGATTTAGGCAACTCCTACAATGAGCAGTTCTTC. It is translated as CASSQDLGNSYNEQFF.